Sequencing of this T cell receptor beta chain was carried out in a study of T cell changes during pregnancy in multiple sclerosis. V was trimmed by 3 bases and J by 6 bases, leaving 11 bases between them. This CDR3 comprises 14 residues. From germline, CDR1 is LGHNA and CDR2 YSLEER. The protocol was immunoSEQ multiplex PCR, while the TCRdb copy is restricted to in-frame clones and leaves out a portion. The profile shows about 65,000 clones, approximately 92% of them singletons. The J gene is TRBJ2-2, the V gene TRBV4-3; perhaps TRBD1 as D (7 bases). The sequence derives from a female donor in good health, enrolled as a control in a pregnancy study. The starting material was CD8+ T cells from peripheral blood mononuclear cells, obtained in the third trimester of pregnancy. For the CDR3, the DNA is TGCGCCAGCAGCCATGGCAGGGGGGCCGGGGAGCTGTTTTTT. Encoded protein: CASSHGRGAGELFF.